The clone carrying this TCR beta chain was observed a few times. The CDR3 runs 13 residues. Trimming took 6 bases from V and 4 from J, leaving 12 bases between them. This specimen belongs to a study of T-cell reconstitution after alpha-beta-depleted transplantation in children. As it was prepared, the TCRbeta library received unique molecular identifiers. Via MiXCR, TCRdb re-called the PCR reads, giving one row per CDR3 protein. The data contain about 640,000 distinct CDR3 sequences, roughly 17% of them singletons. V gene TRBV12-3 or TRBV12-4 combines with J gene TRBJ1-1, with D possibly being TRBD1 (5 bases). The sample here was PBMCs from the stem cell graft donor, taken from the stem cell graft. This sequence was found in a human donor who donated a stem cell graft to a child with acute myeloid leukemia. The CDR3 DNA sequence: TGTGCCAGCAGCGGGGCGGGCTCCACTGAAGCTTTCTTT. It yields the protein CASSGAGSTEAFF.